This passage covers 27 T cell receptor beta chains from one sample sequenced in a study of naive and memory T cell subsets. The beta constant-region primer was an equimolar mix of two oligonucleotides covering TRBC1 and TRBC2. TCRdb reprocessed the UMI-ligation and nested PCR reads with MiXCR, giving one entry per CDR3 protein. The sample lists some 150,000 distinct CDR3 sequences, approximately 15% seen once, with roughly 0.14% in the top ten. The sample consisted of naive CD4+ T cells from blood. The receptors were gathered from a human donor in good health.

This clonotype occurred many times. V gene TRBV12-3 or TRBV12-4 combines with J gene TRBJ2-5; TRBD1 is a possible D gene (6 bases). Trimming cost V 5 bases and J 5 bases, with 12 bases left between them. The CDR3 is made up of 13 amino acids. In DNA form, the CDR3 reads TGTGCCAGCAGTCAGACAGGTGTGGAGACCCAGTACTTC. Translation: CASSQTGVETQYF.

This clonotype appeared a few times. In DNA form, the CDR3 reads TGTGCCAGCAGTTTAGAGGGGCGGAATCAGCCCCAGCATTTT. Residues: CASSLEGRNQPQHF. V is TRBV27 and J is TRBJ1-5; possible D gene TRBD1, 5 bases. The CDR3 has 14 amino acids. Trimming left V 2 bases short and J 4 bases short, with 9 bases between. Germline CDR1 is MNHEY and CDR2 is SMNVEV (reference sequence).

This sequence joins TRBV12-3 or TRBV12-4 and TRBJ2-7; TRBD1 or TRBD2 may be the D gene (5 bases each). This CDR3 is 14 amino acids long. The V and J ends lost 6 bases and 0 bases respectively, with 12 bases between them. Here the CDR3 DNA reads TGTGCCAGCAGCTTCGACGGGGCCTCCTACGAGCAGTACTTC. This codes for CASSFDGASYEQYF.

This clonotype turned up a few times. The V call is TRBV19, the J call TRBJ2-7, with a possible D match to TRBD1 (9 bases). CDR3 length: 15 amino acids. CDR1 and CDR2 from the germline V gene are LNHDA and SQIVND (reference sequence). The V end lost 6 bases, the J end lost 2 bases, and 17 bases lay between the germline ends. The CDR3 nucleotides read TGTGCCAGTAGACGTAGCGGGACAGGGACCTACGAGCAGTACTTC. It specifies CASRRSGTGTYEQYF.

V is TRBV6-2 or TRBV6-3 and J is TRBJ2-3; D possibly matches TRBD1 or TRBD2 (5 bases each). Trimming cost V 6 bases and J 0 bases, with 13 bases left between them. The germline V gene encodes CDR1 MNHEY and CDR2 SVGEGT. The CDR3 sequence is 15 residues long. CDR3 nucleotide sequence: TGTGCCAGCAGCCCCGGGAAGGGGAGCACAGATACGCAGTATTTT. The encoded protein is CASSPGKGSTDTQYF.

This clonotype was picked up a small number of times. The genes are TRBV12-3 or TRBV12-4 and TRBJ2-7, with 9 bases identical to TRBD1. Trimming cost V 7 bases and J 2 bases; bases outside gene matches: 6. The CDR3 contains 14 residues. The CDR3 reads CASTGQGKAYEQYF. DNA for the CDR3: TGTGCCAGCACGGGACAGGGTAAGGCCTACGAGCAGTACTTC.

This clonotype showed up just a few times. This chain connects TRBV6-2 or TRBV6-3 to TRBJ1-1, with D maybe TRBD1 (6 bases). The CDR3 length is 14 residues. The germline gives CDR1 MNHEY, CDR2 SVGEGT. The germline V and J ends were trimmed by 2 bases and 6 bases, with 13 bases remaining between them. CDR3: CASSYGGGVPEAFF. In nucleotides, the CDR3 is TGTGCCAGCAGTTACGGAGGGGGGGTCCCTGAAGCTTTCTTT.

In its sample, this clonotype was seen a few times. V usage is TRBV6-2 or TRBV6-3 and J usage is TRBJ2-5; D ambiguous. This CDR3 is 13 amino acids long. Germline V gene sequence: CDR1 MNHEY, CDR2 SVGEGT. V lost 0 bases, J lost 5 bases, and 7 bases lay in between. In nucleotides, the CDR3 is TGTGCCAGCAGTTACTCGACGTACGAGACCCAGTACTTC. Its translation: CASSYSTYETQYF.

V and J are TRBV7-8 and TRBJ2-7; maybe TRBD1 (6 bases). The CDR3 sequence is 13 residues long. Germline V gene lookup returns CDR1 SGHVS and CDR2 FQNEAQ. The V gene lost 1 base and the J gene lost 6 bases, with 10 bases spanning the gap. CDR3 DNA sequence: TGTGCCAGCAGCTTAGACAGGGTCGGCGAGCAGTACTTC. This encodes CASSLDRVGEQYF.

The genes are TRBV19 and TRBJ2-1, with D maybe TRBD1 (5 bases). Trimming pared 10 bases from V and 8 bases from J, leaving 12 bases between. The CDR3 loop spans 11 amino acids. The germline V gene encodes CDR1 LNHDA and CDR2 SQIVND (reference sequence). CDR3 sequence (DNA): TGTGCCACCGGCAGGGCGTATGAGCAGTTCTTC. It specifies CATGRAYEQFF.

The J gene is TRBJ2-2, the V gene TRBV9, with a possible D match to TRBD1 (5 bases). This CDR3 spans 14 amino acids. The V and J ends lost 5 bases and 4 bases respectively, with 12 bases between them. Germline V lookup: CDR1 SGDLS, CDR2 YYNGEE. The CDR3 protein is CASRGLSGTGELFF. CDR3 DNA: TGTGCCAGCAGGGGGCTATCGGGCACCGGGGAGCTGTTTTTT.

This clonotype has just a few counts. The chain uses TRBV28 and TRBJ1-1; maybe TRBD1 (6 bases). The V and J ends lost 6 bases and 1 base respectively, with 12 bases between them. Germline CDR1 reads MDHEN; CDR2 reads SYDVKM. There are 14 residues in the CDR3. CDR3 protein: CASRPDRRNTEAFF. DNA for the CDR3: TGTGCCAGCAGACCGGACAGAAGGAACACTGAAGCTTTCTTT.

This clonotype showed up just a few times. The V call is TRBV4-3, the J call TRBJ1-4; D possibly corresponds to TRBD1 (5 bases). CDR1 and CDR2 from the germline V gene are LGHNA and YSLEER. V lost 0 bases and J 7 bases, leaving 15 bases between the germline ends. The CDR3 runs to 16 residues. CDR3 loop: CASSQELRRVTEKLFF. The CDR3 DNA is TGCGCCAGCAGCCAAGAGCTACGCAGGGTTACTGAAAAACTGTTTTTT.

The J gene is TRBJ1-2, the V gene TRBV4-2; 9 bases agree with TRBD1. With V trimmed by 4 bases and J by 6 bases, 3 bases remained unmatched. This CDR3 comprises 13 residues. From germline, CDR1 is LGHNA and CDR2 YNFKEQ. CDR3 nucleotide sequence: TGTGCCAGCAGCCTAACAGGGGGCGATGGCTACACCTTC. This codes for CASSLTGGDGYTF.

This clonotype has just a few counts. V is TRBV4-3 and J is TRBJ2-7, with 13 bases lining up with TRBD2. The ends lost 2 bases at V and 1 base at J; junction bases unmatched: 8. CDR1 and CDR2 (germline): LGHNA, YSLEER. This CDR3 is built from 18 residues. CDR3 coding DNA: TGCGCCAGCAGCCAAAGTGCCCCGGGACTAGCGGGATCCTACGAGCAGTACTTC. Its translation: CASSQSAPGLAGSYEQYF.

This clonotype was seen a few times. The chain couples TRBV29-1 to TRBJ1-1; no clear D. The ends were cut back, 3 bases at V and 0 bases at J, with 14 bases in the middle. Germline loops: CDR1 SQVTM, CDR2 ANQGSEA. The CDR3 runs 15 residues. This CDR3 is CSVEGLLRMNTEAFF. In DNA form, the CDR3 reads TGCAGCGTTGAGGGCCTTTTAAGAATGAACACTGAAGCTTTCTTT.

This clonotype was seen more than once but under ten times. V is TRBV3-1 and J is TRBJ2-7; no firm D call. V lost 2 bases to trimming and J lost 5 bases, with 10 bases between them. This CDR3 is 13 amino acids long. Germline V gene lookup returns CDR1 LGHDT and CDR2 YNNKEL (reference sequence). CDR3 protein: CASSQIEINEQYF. The CDR3, as DNA: TGTGCCAGCAGCCAAATCGAGATCAACGAGCAGTACTTC.

The rearrangement uses TRBV5-4 and TRBJ2-5, with 7 positions matching TRBD1. Unmatched junction bases numbered 5, after V lost 6 bases and J lost 0 bases. The germline V gene encodes CDR1 SGHNT and CDR2 YYREEE (reference sequence). The CDR3 contains 14 residues. The CDR3 loop reads CASTPGQNQETQYF. CDR3 sequence (DNA): TGTGCCAGCACACCGGGACAGAACCAAGAGACCCAGTACTTC.

This rearrangement joins TRBV15 to TRBJ1-2, with D hard to call. Per the germline V gene, CDR1 is LNHNV and CDR2 is YYDKDF (reference sequence). Trimming pared 3 bases from V and 4 bases from J, leaving 12 bases between. CDR3 length equals 14 residues. The CDR3 sequence is CATSRRGVGYGYTF. DNA of the CDR3: TGTGCCACCAGCAGGAGAGGTGTCGGCTATGGCTACACCTTC.

The chain has TRBV12-3 or TRBV12-4 and TRBJ1-5; D is unclear. V lost 6 bases to trimming and J lost 0 bases, with 12 bases between them. The CDR3 has 15 amino acids. CDR3 coding DNA: TGTGCCAGCAGATACCAGCCTGATAGCAATCAGCCCCAGCATTTT. Its translation: CASRYQPDSNQPQHF.

This chain joins TRBV20-1 and TRBJ2-2, with 9 bases identical to TRBD1. Germline CDR1 DFQATT, CDR2 SNEGSKA (reference sequence). The CDR3 contains 14 residues. The J segment lost 0 bases and the V segment lost 6 bases, leaving 2 bases of the junction unmatched. In DNA form, the CDR3 reads TGCAGTGCCCGGGACAGGGCGAACACCGGGGAGCTGTTTTTT. This translates into CSARDRANTGELFF.

This clonotype showed up just a few times. V usage is TRBV18 and J usage is TRBJ1-5; D is uncertain. V was trimmed by 1 base and J by 5 bases, leaving 6 bases between them. The CDR3 is 13 residues long. Germline V gene data show CDR1 as KGHSH and CDR2 as LQKENI. Written as DNA, the CDR3 is TGTGCCAGCTCACCACATGAGGATCAGCCCCAGCATTTT. It encodes CASSPHEDQPQHF.

This clonotype came up a few times. The chain joins TRBV12-3 or TRBV12-4 to TRBJ2-1, with 10 nucleotides matching TRBD2. The J segment lost 15 bases and the V segment lost 5 bases, leaving 7 bases of the junction unmatched. The CDR3 contains 12 residues. In DNA form, the CDR3 reads TGTGCCAGCAGTCCCCCTAGCGGGAGCCCGTTCTTC. Protein sequence: CASSPPSGSPFF.

In its sample, this clonotype was seen a few times. The chain couples TRBV18 to TRBJ1-2, with D tentatively TRBD1 (5 bases). Germline lookup yields CDR1 KGHSH and CDR2 LQKENI. The V end was cut by 6 bases, the J end by 1 base, with 9 bases between. The CDR3 consists of 13 residues. The chain's CDR3 is CASSHRSNYGYTF. The CDR3 DNA reads as TGTGCCAGCTCCCACAGGAGTAACTATGGCTACACCTTC.

The genes are TRBV2 and TRBJ1-1; 7 bases are shared with TRBD1. Germline values: CDR1 SNHLY, CDR2 FYNNEI. The CDR3 spans 13 residues. V shed 7 bases and J 10 bases; nucleotides not matched to a gene: 12. As DNA, the CDR3 is TGTGCCAGCACCAACGAGGGGGCCGAGACAGCTTTCTTT. Translated: CASTNEGAETAFF.

This clonotype has a handful of counts. The genes are TRBV29-1 and TRBJ2-7, with D tentatively TRBD1 or TRBD2 (5 bases each). This CDR3 is 13 amino acids long. The V and J ends lost 4 bases and 4 bases respectively, with 14 bases between them. Looked up from germline, CDR1 is SQVTM and CDR2 is ANQGSEA. In DNA form, the CDR3 reads TGCAGCGTTGCGAGGGGCCAGGAATACGAGCAGTACTTC. This sequence encodes CSVARGQEYEQYF.

This rearrangement joins TRBV20-1 to TRBJ1-2, with D uncertain. Germline V gene data show CDR1 as DFQATT and CDR2 as SNEGSKA (reference sequence). Trimming shortened V by 6 bases and J by 3 bases, and 11 bases separated the two germline ends. The CDR3 runs to 12 residues. The CDR3 spells CSAADADYGYTF. Here the CDR3 DNA reads TGCAGTGCGGCAGACGCCGACTATGGCTACACCTTC.